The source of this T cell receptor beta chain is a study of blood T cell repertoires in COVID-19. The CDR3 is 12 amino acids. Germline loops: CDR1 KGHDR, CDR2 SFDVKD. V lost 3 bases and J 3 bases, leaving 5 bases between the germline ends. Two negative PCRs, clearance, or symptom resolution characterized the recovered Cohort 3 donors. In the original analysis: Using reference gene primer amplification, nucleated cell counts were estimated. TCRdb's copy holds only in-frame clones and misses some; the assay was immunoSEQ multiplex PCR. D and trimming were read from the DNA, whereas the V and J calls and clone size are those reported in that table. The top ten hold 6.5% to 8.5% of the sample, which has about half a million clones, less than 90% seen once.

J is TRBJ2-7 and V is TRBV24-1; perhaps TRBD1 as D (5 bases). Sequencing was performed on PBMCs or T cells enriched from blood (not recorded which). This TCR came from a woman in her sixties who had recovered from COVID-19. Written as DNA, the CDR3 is TGTGCCACCAGTGATGACAGCTACGAGCAGTACTTC. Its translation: CATSDDSYEQYF.